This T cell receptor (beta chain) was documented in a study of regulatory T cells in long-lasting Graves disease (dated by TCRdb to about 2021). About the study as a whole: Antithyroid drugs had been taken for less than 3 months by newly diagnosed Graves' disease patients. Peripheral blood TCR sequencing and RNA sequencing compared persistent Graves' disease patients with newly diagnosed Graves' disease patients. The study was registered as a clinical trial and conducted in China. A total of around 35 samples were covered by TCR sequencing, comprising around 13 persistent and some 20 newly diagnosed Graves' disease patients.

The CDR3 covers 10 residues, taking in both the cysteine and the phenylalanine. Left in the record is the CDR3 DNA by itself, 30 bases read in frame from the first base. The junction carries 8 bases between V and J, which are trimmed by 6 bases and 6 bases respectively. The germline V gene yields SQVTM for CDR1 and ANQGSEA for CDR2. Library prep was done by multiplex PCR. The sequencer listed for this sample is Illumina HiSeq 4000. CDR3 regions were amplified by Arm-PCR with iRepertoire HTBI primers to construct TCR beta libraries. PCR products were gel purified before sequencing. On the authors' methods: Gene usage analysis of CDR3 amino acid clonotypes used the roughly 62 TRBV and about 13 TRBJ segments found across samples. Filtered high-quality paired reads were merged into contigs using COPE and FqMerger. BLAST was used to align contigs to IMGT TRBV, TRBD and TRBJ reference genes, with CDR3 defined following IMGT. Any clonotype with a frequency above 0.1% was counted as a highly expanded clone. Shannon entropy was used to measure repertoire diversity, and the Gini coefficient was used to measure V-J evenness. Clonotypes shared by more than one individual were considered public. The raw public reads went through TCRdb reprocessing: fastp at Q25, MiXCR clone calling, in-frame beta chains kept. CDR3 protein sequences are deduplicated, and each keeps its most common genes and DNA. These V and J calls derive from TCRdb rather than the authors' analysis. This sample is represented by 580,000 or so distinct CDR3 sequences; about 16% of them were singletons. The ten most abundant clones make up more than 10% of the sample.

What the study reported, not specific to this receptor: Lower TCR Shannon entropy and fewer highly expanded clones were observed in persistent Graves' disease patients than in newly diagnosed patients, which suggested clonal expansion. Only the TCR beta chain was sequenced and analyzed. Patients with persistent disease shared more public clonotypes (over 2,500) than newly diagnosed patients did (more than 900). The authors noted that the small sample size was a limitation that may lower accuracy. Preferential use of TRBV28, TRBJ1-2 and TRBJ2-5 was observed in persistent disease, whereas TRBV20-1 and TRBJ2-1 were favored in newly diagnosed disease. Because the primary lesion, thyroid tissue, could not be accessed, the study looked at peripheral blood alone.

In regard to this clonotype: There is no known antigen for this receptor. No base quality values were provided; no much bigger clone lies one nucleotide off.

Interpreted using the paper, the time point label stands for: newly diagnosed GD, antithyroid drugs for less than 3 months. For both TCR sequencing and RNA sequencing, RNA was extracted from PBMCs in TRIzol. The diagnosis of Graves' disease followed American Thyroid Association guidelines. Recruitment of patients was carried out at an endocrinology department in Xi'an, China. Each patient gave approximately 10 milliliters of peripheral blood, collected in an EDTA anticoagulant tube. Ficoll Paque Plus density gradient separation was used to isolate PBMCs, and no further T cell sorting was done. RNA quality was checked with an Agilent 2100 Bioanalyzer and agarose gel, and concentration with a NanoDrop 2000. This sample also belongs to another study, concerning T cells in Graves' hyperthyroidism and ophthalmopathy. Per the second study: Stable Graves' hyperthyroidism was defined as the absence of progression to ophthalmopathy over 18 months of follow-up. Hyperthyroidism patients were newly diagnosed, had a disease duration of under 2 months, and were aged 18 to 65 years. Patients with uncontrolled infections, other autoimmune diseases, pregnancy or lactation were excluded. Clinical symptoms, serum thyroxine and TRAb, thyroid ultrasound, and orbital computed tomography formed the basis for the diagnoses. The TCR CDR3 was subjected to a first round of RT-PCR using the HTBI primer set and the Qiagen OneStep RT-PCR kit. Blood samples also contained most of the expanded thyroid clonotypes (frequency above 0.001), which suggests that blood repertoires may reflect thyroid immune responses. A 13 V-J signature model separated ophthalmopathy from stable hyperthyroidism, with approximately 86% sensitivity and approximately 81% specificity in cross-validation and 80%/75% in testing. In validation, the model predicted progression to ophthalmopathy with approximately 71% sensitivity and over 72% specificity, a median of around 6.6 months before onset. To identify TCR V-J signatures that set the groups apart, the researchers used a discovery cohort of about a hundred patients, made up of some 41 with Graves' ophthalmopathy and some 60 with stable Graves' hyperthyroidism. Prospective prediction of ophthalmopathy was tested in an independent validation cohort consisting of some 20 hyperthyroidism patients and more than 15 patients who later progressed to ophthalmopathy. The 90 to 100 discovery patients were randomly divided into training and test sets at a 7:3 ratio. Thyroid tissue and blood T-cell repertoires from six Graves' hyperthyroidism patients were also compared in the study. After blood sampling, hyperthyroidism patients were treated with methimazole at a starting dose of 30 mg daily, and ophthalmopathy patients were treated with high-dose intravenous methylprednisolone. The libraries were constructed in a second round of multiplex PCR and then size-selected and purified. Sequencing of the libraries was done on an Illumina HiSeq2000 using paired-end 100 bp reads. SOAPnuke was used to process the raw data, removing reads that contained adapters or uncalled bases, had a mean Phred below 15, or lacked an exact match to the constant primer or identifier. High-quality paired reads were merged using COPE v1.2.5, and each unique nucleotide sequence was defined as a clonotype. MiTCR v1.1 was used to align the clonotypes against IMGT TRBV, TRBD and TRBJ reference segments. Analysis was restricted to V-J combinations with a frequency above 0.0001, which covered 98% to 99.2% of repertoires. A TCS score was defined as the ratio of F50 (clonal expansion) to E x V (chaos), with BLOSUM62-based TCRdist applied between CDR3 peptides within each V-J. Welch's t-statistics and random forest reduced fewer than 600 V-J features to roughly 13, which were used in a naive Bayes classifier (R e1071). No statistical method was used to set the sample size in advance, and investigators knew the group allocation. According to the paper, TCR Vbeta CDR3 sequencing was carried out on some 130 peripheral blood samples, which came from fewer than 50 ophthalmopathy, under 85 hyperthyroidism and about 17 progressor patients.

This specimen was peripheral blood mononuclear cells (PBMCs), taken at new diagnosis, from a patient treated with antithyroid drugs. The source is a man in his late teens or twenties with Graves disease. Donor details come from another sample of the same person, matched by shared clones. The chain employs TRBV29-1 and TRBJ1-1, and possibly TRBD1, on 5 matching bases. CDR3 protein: CSVGTAEAFF. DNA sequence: TGCAGCGTAGGGACGGCTGAAGCTTTCTTT.